This T cell receptor (beta chain) is from a study of STAT5B mutations in CD4+ large granular lymphocyte leukemia. The assay was run at survey level. TCRdb's copy holds only in-frame clones and misses some; the assay was immunoSEQ multiplex PCR. The sample has nearly 35,000 clones; about two thirds are singletons. Points from the study as a whole: Compared with healthy controls (2/35), patient top clones favored TRBV06 (8/27).

Trimming removed 1 base from V and 4 bases from J; junction bases left unmatched: 4. The germline CDR1 and CDR2 sequences are LNHNV and YYDKDF (reference sequence). This CDR3 is built from 15 residues. A note on this clone: Antigen: not known.

The source material was CD4+ T cells from blood buffy coats. This chain links TRBV15 with TRBJ1-2; the match to TRBD1 covers 9 bases. This receptor was obtained from a human donor in good health. The CDR3 region has the DNA TGTGCCACCAGCAGAGGAAGGGGACAGGGCTATGGCTACACCTTC. Protein sequence: CATSRGRGQGYGYTF.